The 13 T cell receptor beta chains presented below share a single source sample, sequenced in a study of response to subunit inactivated influenza vaccine. One entry per CDR3 protein results from TCRdb running MiXCR on the RT-PCR reads. The repertoire has about 700,000 distinct CDR3 sequences, approximately 15% of them found once; the top ten carry around 10%. The source material was PBMCs from blood, sampled less than 13 days after vaccination. The receptors shown here come from a man aged 45 to 65 who received an inactivated influenza vaccine.

The sample holds a few counts of this clonotype. The CDR3 coding sequence is TGTGCCATCTCCCCTATTTGGACTAGCGGAGGAAATGAGCAGTTCTTC. Translating gives CAISPIWTSGGNEQFF. The V gene is TRBV10-3, the J gene TRBJ2-1, with TRBD2 matching 10 bases. The CDR3 consists of 16 residues. The germline V gene has CDR1 ENHRY and CDR2 SYGVKD. Trimming removed 8 bases from V and 7 bases from J; junction bases left unmatched: 14.

The chain links TRBV12-3 or TRBV12-4 to TRBJ2-1, with TRBD1 matching 7 bases. This CDR3 has 14 residues. The V and J ends lost 3 bases and 8 bases, in that order; junction bases with no gene match: 7. The CDR3 sequence: CASSFVGGAYEQFF. Written as DNA, the CDR3 is TGTGCCAGCAGTTTTGTAGGGGGCGCTTATGAGCAGTTCTTC.

This rearrangement joins TRBV15 to TRBJ1-5; D is ambiguous. V was clipped by 0 bases and J by 0 bases, with 3 bases between them. The CDR3 totals 14 residues. Germline CDR1 LNHNV, CDR2 YYDKDF (reference sequence). The CDR3 nucleotides read TGTGCCACCAGCAGAGATTATAGCAATCAGCCCCAGCATTTT. The encoded protein is CATSRDYSNQPQHF.

The chain recombines TRBV29-1 with TRBJ2-7; a possible D gene is TRBD1 (6 bases). The CDR3 consists of 13 residues. Germline V gene sequence: CDR1 SQVTM, CDR2 ANQGSEA. The V end was cut by 4 bases, the J end by 2 bases, with 12 bases between. Here the CDR3 reads CSVARGGPYEQYF. Written as DNA, the CDR3 is TGCAGCGTTGCCAGGGGCGGCCCCTACGAGCAGTACTTC.

The chain uses TRBV5-1 and TRBJ2-5, with D possibly TRBD1 on 6 matching bases. The V and J ends lost 4 bases and 5 bases respectively, with 15 bases between them. This CDR3 has 14 residues. Germline V gene data show CDR1 as SGHRS and CDR2 as YFSETQ. CDR3 nucleotide sequence: TGCGCCAGCAGCCCTGGACAGACCCGGGAGACCCAGTACTTC. The encoded protein is CASSPGQTRETQYF.

This clonotype appeared a few times. This chain uses TRBV19 with TRBJ1-5; D may be TRBD1 (5 bases). The CDR3 length is 15 residues. The V end lost 6 bases, the J end lost 1 base, and 13 bases lay between the germline ends. Germline assignment: CDR1 LNHDA and CDR2 SQIVND (reference sequence). The CDR3 spells CASSLGTLSNQPQHF. The CDR3 bases are TGTGCCAGTAGCCTCGGGACGCTCAGCAATCAGCCCCAGCATTTT. The variable domain in full, with the rest retrieved from reference TRBV19 and TRBJ1-5, is DGGITQSPKYLFRKEGQNVTLSCEQNLNHDAMYWYRQDPGQGLRLIYYSQIVNDFQKGDIAEGYSVSREKKESFPLTVTSAQKNPTAFYLCASSLGTLSNQPQHFGDGTRLSIL.

The rearrangement uses TRBV5-8 and TRBJ2-3; D ambiguous. Germline V gene lookup returns CDR1 SGHTS and CDR2 YDEGEE. The CDR3 covers 14 residues. Trimming removed 5 bases from V and 5 bases from J, with 15 bases in between. The CDR3 DNA follows: TGTGCCAGCAGACCACCTCTGCGGCGAGATACGCAGTATTTT. It is translated as CASRPPLRRDTQYF.

This clonotype was seen only a few times. This chain joins TRBV4-2 and TRBJ2-7; 8 bases fit TRBD1. Germline V gene lookup returns CDR1 LGHNA and CDR2 YNFKEQ. The CDR3 length is 18 residues. V lost 3 bases to trimming and J lost 0 bases; unmatched junction nucleotides: 13. CDR3 loop: CASSHPSGRQGASYEQYF. The CDR3 DNA follows: TGTGCCAGCAGCCACCCCAGTGGTAGGCAGGGGGCCTCCTACGAGCAGTACTTC.

This clonotype has only a few counts. The V and J genes are TRBV7-3 and TRBJ2-7; possible D gene TRBD1, 6 bases. The CDR3 runs to 14 residues. CDR1 and CDR2 (germline): SGHTA, FQGTGA. Trimming shortened V by 6 bases and J by 6 bases, and 18 bases separated the two germline ends. CDR3 sequence: CASRSHARGLEQYF. The CDR3, as DNA: TGTGCCAGCAGGTCTCACGCCAGGGGCCTCGAGCAGTACTTC.

The CDR3 nucleotides read TGCAGTGCTATACCGGGAGTGAACTATGGCTACACCTTC. It codes for CSAIPGVNYGYTF. This sequence joins TRBV20-1 and TRBJ1-2; the D is unclear. The V end lost 4 bases, the J end lost 2 bases, and 11 bases lay between the germline ends. The CDR3 is 13 amino acids. Looked up from germline, CDR1 is DFQATT and CDR2 is SNEGSKA (reference sequence).

This sequence joins TRBV5-1 and TRBJ1-1; D is uncertain. Trimming pared 5 bases from V and 0 bases from J, leaving 14 bases between. CDR3 size: 15 residues. Germline CDR1 is SGHRS and CDR2 is YFSETQ. The CDR3 DNA reads as TGCGCCAGCAGGTATACACCGACCATGAACACTGAAGCTTTCTTT. Its translation is CASRYTPTMNTEAFF.

This clonotype was seen a handful of times. This chain connects TRBV6-5 to TRBJ2-7; maybe TRBD1 (6 bases). The CDR3 has 16 residues. The V and J ends lost 2 bases and 4 bases respectively, with 18 bases between them. Germline CDR1 MNHEY, CDR2 SVGAGI. The CDR3 sequence: CASSYKDGTPPYEQYF. The DNA of the CDR3 is TGTGCCAGCAGTTACAAGGACGGGACACCCCCGTACGAGCAGTACTTC.

The chain has TRBV5-1 and TRBJ2-3, with 7 bases fitting TRBD2. CDR3 size: 16 residues. Germline CDR1 reads SGHRS; CDR2 reads YFSETQ. The V gene end was trimmed by 4 bases and the J gene end by 2 bases; junction bases not matched to a gene: 10. The CDR3 DNA follows: TGCGCCAGCAGCGTTGGGGGGGGGAGAGCCACAGATACGCAGTATTTT. This codes for CASSVGGGRATDTQYF.